A single sample gave rise to the 20 T cell receptor beta chains below, sequenced in a study of OX40 agonist ivuxolimab in advanced cancers. TCRdb's table, derived via immunoSEQ multiplex PCR, lists solely in-frame clones and lacks some. The sample has roughly 60,000 clones; around 87% are singletons. Sequencing used CD4+ or CD8+ T cells sorted from blood, obtained in a trial of the OX40 agonist ivuxolimab. These receptors came from an adult with an advanced solid tumor such as melanoma, head and neck, liver or kidney cancer.

This sequence joins TRBV2 and TRBJ2-3; 10 bases are shared with TRBD2. Unmatched junction bases numbered 4, after V lost 7 bases and J lost 0 bases. This CDR3 region has 15 residues. Germline assignment: CDR1 SNHLY and CDR2 FYNNEI. The CDR3 protein is CASKLAGPSTDTQYF. DNA of the CDR3: TGTGCCAGCAAACTAGCGGGGCCAAGCACAGATACGCAGTATTTT. Variable domain in full (rest from reference TRBV2 and TRBJ2-3): EPEVTQTPSHQVTQMGQEVILRCVPISNHLYFYWYRQILGQKVEFLVSFYNNEISEKSEIFDDQFSVERPDGSNFTLKIRSTKLEDSAMYFCASKLAGPSTDTQYFGPGTRLTVL.

The chain combines TRBV27 with TRBJ1-1; possible D gene TRBD1, 6 bases. The CDR3 runs 13 residues. CDR1 MNHEY and CDR2 SMNVEV come from the germline V gene (reference sequence). The V gene lost 0 bases and the J gene lost 5 bases, with 7 bases spanning the gap. CDR3 loop: CASSLSGGTEAFF. CDR3 DNA sequence: TGTGCCAGCAGTTTATCAGGGGGAACTGAAGCTTTCTTT.

The V call is TRBV28, the J call TRBJ1-6; TRBD1 matches 9 bases. Germline lookup yields CDR1 MDHEN and CDR2 SYDVKM. Trimming removed 2 bases from V and 9 bases from J; junction bases left unmatched: 11. This CDR3 region has 17 residues. CDR3 in amino acids: CASSLRFGQGLSSPLHF. The CDR3, as DNA: TGTGCCAGCAGTTTAAGGTTCGGACAGGGGTTGAGTTCACCCCTCCACTTT.

This chain links TRBV5-4 with TRBJ2-5; D uncertain. Deletions cut 2 bases from V and 1 base from J, with 9 bases between. Germline values: CDR1 SGHNT, CDR2 YYREEE (reference sequence). The length of the CDR3 is 14 residues. The CDR3 region is CASSLMGSQETQYF. CDR3 bases: TGTGCCAGCAGCTTAATGGGGTCCCAAGAGACCCAGTACTTC.

This sequence joins TRBV11-3 and TRBJ1-1; D uncertain. The CDR3 runs 13 residues. Trimming cost V 7 bases and J 8 bases, with 17 bases left between them. Germline values: CDR1 SGHNT, CDR2 YENEEA. CDR3 bases: TGTGCCAGCAACCGGGATGTAACCCGCGAAGCTTTCTTT. Its protein is CASNRDVTREAFF. Variable domain in full (rest from reference TRBV11-3 and TRBJ1-1): EAGVVQSPRYKIIEKKQPVAFWCNPISGHNTLYWYLQNLGQGPELLIRYENEEAVDDSQLPKDRFSAERLKGVDSTLKIQPAELGDSAVYLCASNRDVTREAFFGQGTRLTVV.

By sample fraction, this clone is medium-sized. The gene calls are TRBV9 and TRBJ2-7; a weak D match, TRBD2 (6 bases). The CDR3 sequence is 14 residues long. The germline V gene has CDR1 SGDLS and CDR2 YYNGEE. V was pared by 4 bases and J by 3 bases, with 14 bases between. CDR3: CASSRQTGDYEQYF. CDR3 in DNA: TGTGCCAGCAGCCGTCAAACGGGAGACTACGAGCAGTACTTC. Supplemented by reference TRBV9 and TRBJ2-7, the full variable domain reads DSGVTQTPKHLITATGQRVTLRCSPRSGDLSVYWYQQSLDQGLQFLIQYYNGEERAKGNILERFSAQQFPDLHSELNLSSLELGDSALYFCASSRQTGDYEQYFGPGTRLTVT.

J is TRBJ2-1 and V is TRBV5-4; 13 nucleotides align to TRBD2. Germline CDR1 SGHNT, CDR2 YYREEE (reference sequence). V lost 4 bases to trimming and J lost 14 bases; unmatched junction nucleotides: 9. This CDR3 has 14 amino acids. The CDR3 region is CASSAQLAGGSKFF. The CDR3 DNA reads TGTGCCAGCAGCGCCCAACTAGCGGGAGGGTCGAAGTTCTTC.

The chain carries TRBV7-2 and TRBJ2-5, with 7 positions matching TRBD2. CDR1 and CDR2 (germline): SGHTA, FQGNSA. The CDR3 runs 14 residues. The trim removed 5 bases at V and 4 bases at J, leaving 7 bases unmatched. CDR3: CASSPARGGETQYF. DNA for the CDR3: TGTGCCAGCAGCCCCGCCCGCGGGGGAGAGACCCAGTACTTC.

V and J are TRBV5-4 and TRBJ2-6; D gene ambiguous. Trimming shortened V by 4 bases and J by 2 bases, and 4 bases separated the two germline ends. CDR1 is SGHNT and CDR2 is YYREEE in the germline V gene (reference sequence). This CDR3 is 13 amino acids long. This chain's CDR3 is CASSAPGANVLTF. The CDR3 DNA is TGTGCCAGCAGCGCCCCTGGGGCCAACGTCCTGACTTTC.

This clone showed up just a few times. The chain carries TRBV7-2 and TRBJ2-3; no clear D gene. This CDR3 is built from 14 residues. V was pared by 3 bases and J by 6 bases, with 13 bases between. Germline CDR1 and CDR2: SGHTA and FQGNSA. The CDR3 sequence is CASSFQQAPDTQYF. In DNA form, the CDR3 reads TGTGCCAGCAGCTTTCAGCAGGCCCCGGATACGCAGTATTTT.

The chain employs TRBV2 and TRBJ1-3, with D maybe TRBD1 (6 bases). Germline V gene lookup returns CDR1 SNHLY and CDR2 FYNNEI. Trimming took 5 bases from V and 4 from J, leaving 18 bases between them. This CDR3 region has 16 residues. CDR3 bases: TGTGCCAGCAGTCATACACAGGGTTCGGTAGGAAACACCATATATTTT. This sequence encodes CASSHTQGSVGNTIYF.

This clone has only one observation. The V and J genes are TRBV11-3 and TRBJ2-3, with D possibly matching TRBD1 (5 bases). V was shortened by 5 bases and J by 0 bases, with 9 bases between the two germline ends. Germline values: CDR1 SGHNT, CDR2 YENEEA. The CDR3 has 14 amino acids. This CDR3 is CASSPGASTDTQYF. DNA for the CDR3: TGTGCCAGCAGCCCTGGGGCTAGCACAGATACGCAGTATTTT. Drawing the rest from reference TRBV11-3 and TRBJ2-3, the complete variable domain is EAGVVQSPRYKIIEKKQPVAFWCNPISGHNTLYWYLQNLGQGPELLIRYENEEAVDDSQLPKDRFSAERLKGVDSTLKIQPAELGDSAVYLCASSPGASTDTQYFGPGTRLTVL.

This chain joins TRBV6-6 and TRBJ1-3; D not resolved. Trimming removed 6 bases at V and 2 bases at J, with 14 bases between. This CDR3 region has 15 residues. Germline-derived CDR1 and CDR2 are MNHNY and SVGAGI (reference sequence). The CDR3 nucleotides read TGTGCCAGCAGCCCCTCCTTACGAGCTGGAAACACCATATATTTT. This codes for CASSPSLRAGNTIYF.

This clone was found once. The gene calls are TRBV5-1 and TRBJ1-6; D may be TRBD1 (6 bases). Trimming removed 0 bases at V and 7 bases at J, with 14 bases between. The CDR3 consists of 16 residues. In germline, CDR1 is SGHRS, CDR2 YFSETQ. The CDR3 reads CASSLEGDTSNSPLHF. CDR3 coding DNA: TGCGCCAGCAGCTTGGAAGGGGACACTTCGAATTCACCCCTCCACTTT.

The rearrangement uses TRBV7-2 and TRBJ1-4; TRBD1 agrees at 8 bases. Germline CDR1 reads SGHTA; CDR2 reads FQGNSA. V lost 3 bases and J lost 8; bases outside the gene matches: 8. The CDR3 extends over 15 amino acids. The CDR3 sequence: CASSLHGTGGEKLFF. CDR3 DNA sequence: TGTGCCAGCAGCTTGCACGGGACAGGAGGAGAAAAACTGTTTTTT.

This chain joins TRBV4-3 and TRBJ1-1; D unresolved. Germline V CDR1 and CDR2: LGHNA, YSLEER. CDR3 length: 15 residues. Trimming took 0 bases from V and 3 from J, leaving 11 bases between them. The CDR3 loop is CASSQDPGGDTEAFF. In DNA form, the CDR3 reads TGCGCCAGCAGCCAAGACCCAGGCGGCGACACTGAAGCTTTCTTT.

V usage is TRBV15 and J usage is TRBJ2-2, with a possible D match to TRBD1 (6 bases). The CDR3 runs to 14 residues. Germline V gene data show CDR1 as LNHNV and CDR2 as YYDKDF (reference sequence). The V gene lost 5 bases and the J gene lost 6 bases, with 13 bases spanning the gap. The CDR3 DNA reads TGTGCCACCAGCGGCCAACAGGGTGCCGGGGAGCTGTTTTTT. It yields the protein CATSGQQGAGELFF.

J is TRBJ2-7 and V is TRBV11-1; 8 bases line up with TRBD1. CDR1 and CDR2 from the germline V gene are SGHAT and FQDESV (reference sequence). The V segment lost 5 bases and the J segment 5 bases; nucleotides outside the gene matches: 2. CDR3 length equals 12 residues. The CDR3 sequence: CASSKDRDEQYF. CDR3 coding DNA: TGTGCCAGCAGCAAGGACAGGGACGAGCAGTACTTC. Variable domain in full (rest from reference TRBV11-1 and TRBJ2-7): EAEVAQSPRYKITEKSQAVAFWCDPISGHATLYWYRQILGQGPELLVQFQDESVVDDSQLPKDRFSAERLKGVDSTLKIQPAELGDSAMYLCASSKDRDEQYFGPGTRLTVT.

The chain is built from TRBV10-3 and TRBJ1-2; the D is unclear. This CDR3 contains 15 residues. The V gene's germline CDR1 is ENHRY and CDR2 SYGVKD. Trimming removed 3 bases at V and 0 bases at J, with 11 bases between. The CDR3 sequence is CAISEKVQANYGYTF. The CDR3 DNA is TGTGCCATCAGTGAAAAGGTCCAAGCTAACTATGGCTACACCTTC.

The V gene is TRBV6-1, the J gene TRBJ2-6; TRBD1 might be the D (6 bases). Trimming removed 2 bases from V and 1 base from J, with 6 bases in between. CDR3 size: 15 residues. The germline V gene has CDR1 MNHNS and CDR2 SASEGT. CDR3 protein: CASSERGSGANVLTF. In nucleotides, the CDR3 is TGTGCCAGCAGTGAAAGGGGGTCTGGGGCCAACGTCCTGACTTTC.